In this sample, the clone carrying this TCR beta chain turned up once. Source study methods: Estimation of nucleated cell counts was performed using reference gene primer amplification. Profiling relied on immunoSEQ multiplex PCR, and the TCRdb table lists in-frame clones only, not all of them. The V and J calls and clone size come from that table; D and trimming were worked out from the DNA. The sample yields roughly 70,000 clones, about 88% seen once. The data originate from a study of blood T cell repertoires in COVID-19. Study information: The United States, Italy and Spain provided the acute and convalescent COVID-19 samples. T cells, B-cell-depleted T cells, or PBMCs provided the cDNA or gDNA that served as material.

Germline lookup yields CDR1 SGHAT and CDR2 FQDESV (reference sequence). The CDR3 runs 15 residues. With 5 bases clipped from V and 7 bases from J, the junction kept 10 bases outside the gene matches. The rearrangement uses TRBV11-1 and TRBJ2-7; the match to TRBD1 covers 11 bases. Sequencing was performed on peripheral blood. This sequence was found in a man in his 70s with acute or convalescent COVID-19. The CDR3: CASSRPGQGGLEQYF. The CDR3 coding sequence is TGTGCCAGCAGCCGCCCGGGACAGGGGGGTTTGGAGCAGTACTTC.